This T cell receptor beta chain derives from a study of T cells in localized non-small cell lung cancer. General observations from the study: It was uninvolved adjacent lung that showed the highest T cell clonality, exceeding tumor.

In germline, CDR1 is LNHNV, CDR2 YYDKDF (reference sequence). The CDR3 runs to 13 residues. V was trimmed by 9 bases and J by 5 bases, leaving 16 bases between them. Concerning this clone itself: What it binds is not known.

Only in-frame clones appear in the TCRdb table, and some are missing; sequencing was by immunoSEQ multiplex PCR. The sample shows some 64,000 clones, roughly 81% of them seen only once. V usage is TRBV15 and J usage is TRBJ1-1; perhaps TRBD1 as D (5 bases). The TCR sequence derives from a man aged 35 to 69 with stage II lung adenocarcinoma. The source was PBMCs, collected before any cancer treatment. The CDR3 DNA sequence: TGTGCCACGCGAAGGGGAGAAAAAACTGAAGCTTTCTTT. Protein: CATRRGEKTEAFF.